The rows below give T cell receptor beta chains drawn from one sample of a study of radiotherapy plus CTLA-4 blockade in lung cancer. The repertoire was sequenced with immunoSEQ multiplex PCR; TCRdb's copy has only in-frame clones and lacks some. In the table there are some 94,000 clones, 82% of which are singletons. The source was peripheral blood, collected from a patient treated with radiotherapy plus ipilimumab. These receptors came from a human donor with non-small cell lung cancer that progressed on radiotherapy plus ipilimumab. The CDR3 runs from the conserved cysteine through the conserved F or W. A D gene is named only where the DNA matches it firmly. Some rows have no size entry. The others give once, few or many, or a class for an expanded clone.

>NA|TRBV11-2|18|TRBD2|TRBJ2-7
TGTGCCAGCAGCTTCGGTATTAGCGGGAGTAGGAGCCCCTACGAGCAGTACTTC
CASSFGISGSRSPYEQYF
>NA|TRBV5-4|14|NA|TRBJ1-1
TGTGCCAGCAGCTCGGGAGGGCGGAACACTGAAGCTTTCTTT
CASSSGGRNTEAFF
>NA|TRBV7-9|15|TRBD1|TRBJ2-5
TGTGCCAGCAGCTTCCGGACAGGGGGCCTGGAGACCCAGTACTTC
CASSFRTGGLETQYF
>few|TRBV15|13|NA|TRBJ2-5
TGTGCCACCAGCAGATTTTCGGGAGAGACCCAGTACTTC
CATSRFSGETQYF
>NA|TRBV5-6|13|NA|TRBJ2-7
TGTGCCAGCAGCTTCGGCCAGGTATCCGAGCAGTACTTC
CASSFGQVSEQYF
>NA|TRBV6-5|14|TRBD1|TRBJ1-2
TGTGCCAGCAGTTCAGGGGGCGCCGGCTATGGCTACACCTTC
CASSSGGAGYGYTF
>NA|TRBV19|13|NA|TRBJ2-1
TGTGCCAGTAGTAGGGACTGGTACAATGAGCAGTTCTTC
CASSRDWYNEQFF
>NA|TRBV28|14|NA|TRBJ2-2
TGTGCCAGCACCGTACCAACGAACACCGGGGAGCTGTTTTTT
CASTVPTNTGELFF
>once|TRBV4-1|16|NA|TRBJ2-7
TGCGCCAGCAGCGGACACCTTAGCGGAAGCTCCTACGAGCAGTACTTC
CASSGHLSGSSYEQYF
>NA|TRBV29-1|14|TRBD1|TRBJ2-2
TGCAGCGTTAGCTCGACAGGGGGGAGCGGGGAGCTGTTTTTT
CSVSSTGGSGELFF
>NA|TRBV18|21|NA|TRBJ2-7
TGTGCCAGCTCACCCGCTGTTTTTGTTCCCGACCAAGCAGGGGACCGCTACGAGCAGTACTTC
CASSPAVFVPDQAGDRYEQYF
>NA|TRBV5-5|12|NA|TRBJ1-1
TGTGCCAGCAGCTTGGAAGGTTGGGAAGCTTTCTTT
CASSLEGWEAFF
>NA|TRBV7-9|17|TRBD2|TRBJ2-5
TGTGCCAGCAGCTTAAGAGCGGGAGGGCGTTTTCAAGAGACCCAGTACTTC
CASSLRAGGRFQETQYF
>NA|TRBV28|15|NA|TRBJ2-5
TGTGCCAGCAGTTTTGGGTGGGGGTCTAGCGAGACCCAGTACTTC
CASSFGWGSSETQYF
>few|TRBV5-5|15|TRBD1|TRBJ1-2
TGTGCCAGCAGCCACGGGGACAGGGTTTTGTATGGCTACACCTTC
CASSHGDRVLYGYTF
>NA|TRBV19|15|NA|TRBJ1-2
TGTGCCAGTAGTATAGGGGGTTTGGCAGCCGATGGCTACACCTTC
CASSIGGLAADGYTF
>NA|TRBV20-1|11|NA|TRBJ2-3
TGCAGTGCTACAGGGACAGATACGCAGTATTTT
CSATGTDTQYF
>NA|TRBV11-3|16|TRBD2|TRBJ2-4
TGTGCCAGCAGCTCAAGACTAGCGGGAGGCGGGAACATTCAGTACTTC
CASSSRLAGGGNIQYF
>few|TRBV6-1|18|TRBD2|TRBJ2-3
TGTGCCAGCAGTGAATTTGTGGGGACTAGAAGTACCACAGATACGCAGTATTTT
CASSEFVGTRSTTDTQYF
>NA|TRBV5-6|12|NA|TRBJ2-2
TGTGCCAGCAGCTTGCCGGTCGGGGAGCTGTTTTTT
CASSLPVGELFF
>NA|TRBV19|15|TRBD1|TRBJ1-5
TGTGCCAGTAGTGCCGACAGGGAGGGGAGTCAGCCCCAGCATTTT
CASSADREGSQPQHF
>few|TRBV7-6|15|NA|TRBJ1-3
TGTGCCAGCAGTCAACAGATCAGCTCTGGAAACACCATATATTTT
CASSQQISSGNTIYF
>NA|TRBV28|16|NA|TRBJ2-6
TGTGCCAGCAGTGCGGACCGCCTAGGTGGGGCCAACGTCCTGACTTTC
CASSADRLGGANVLTF
>NA|TRBV7-9|12|NA|TRBJ2-7
TGTGCCAGCACCCTGTTAGGGTACGAGCAGTACTTC
CASTLLGYEQYF
>large|TRBV29-1|11|NA|TRBJ1-2
TGCAGCGTGGGACCGGGGGATGGCTACACCTTC
CSVGPGDGYTF
>NA|TRBV19|15|TRBD2|TRBJ2-2
TGTGCCAGTAGTAAAGGACTAGCCTCGTATGGGGAGCTGTTTTTT
CASSKGLASYGELFF
>NA|TRBV19|14|NA|TRBJ1-5
TGTGCCAGTAGTAGCTCGGCCCAAAATCAGCCCCAGCATTTT
CASSSSAQNQPQHF
>NA|TRBV9|16|NA|TRBJ2-5
TGTGCCAGCAGCGCTCTTACCAGGGGGGGTCGTGAGACCCAGTACTTC
CASSALTRGGRETQYF
>few|TRBV10-3|15|NA|TRBJ1-4
TGTGCCATCAGTGAATCAGAGTACACGGGAGAAAAACTGTTTTTT
CAISESEYTGEKLFF
>once|TRBV18|15|TRBD1|TRBJ1-4
TGTGCCAGCTCATTAACAGGGGGCAGGAATGAAAAACTGTTTTTT
CASSLTGGRNEKLFF